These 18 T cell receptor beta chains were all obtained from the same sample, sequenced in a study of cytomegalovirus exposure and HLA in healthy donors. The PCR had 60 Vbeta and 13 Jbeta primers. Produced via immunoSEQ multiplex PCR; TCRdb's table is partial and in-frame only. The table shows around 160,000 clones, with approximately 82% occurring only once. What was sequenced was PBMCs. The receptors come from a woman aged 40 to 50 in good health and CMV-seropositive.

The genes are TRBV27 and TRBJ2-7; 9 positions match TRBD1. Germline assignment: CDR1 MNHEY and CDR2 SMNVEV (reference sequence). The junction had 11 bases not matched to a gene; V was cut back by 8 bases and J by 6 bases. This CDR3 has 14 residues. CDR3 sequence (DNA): TGTGCCAGCCAGGACAGGGGTTTTTCGCGCGAGCAGTACTTC. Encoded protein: CASQDRGFSREQYF.

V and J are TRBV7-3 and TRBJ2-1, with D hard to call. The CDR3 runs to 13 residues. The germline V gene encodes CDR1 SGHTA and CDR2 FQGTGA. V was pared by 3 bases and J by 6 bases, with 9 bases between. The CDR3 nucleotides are TGTGCCAGCAGCTTCACAGCCGCCAATGAGCAGTTCTTC. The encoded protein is CASSFTAANEQFF.

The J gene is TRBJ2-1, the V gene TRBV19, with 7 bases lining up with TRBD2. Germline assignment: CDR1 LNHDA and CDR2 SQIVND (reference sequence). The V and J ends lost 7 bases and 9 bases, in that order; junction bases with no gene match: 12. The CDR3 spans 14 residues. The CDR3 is CASTRTGGRGEQFF. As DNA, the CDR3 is TGTGCCAGTACCCGAACGGGAGGACGGGGTGAGCAGTTCTTC.

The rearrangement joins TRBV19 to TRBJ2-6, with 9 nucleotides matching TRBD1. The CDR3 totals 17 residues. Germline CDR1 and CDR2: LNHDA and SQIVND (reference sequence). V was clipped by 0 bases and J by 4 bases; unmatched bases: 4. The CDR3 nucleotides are TGTGCCAGTAGTATAGAAAACAGGGGGCGCGGGGCCAACGTCCTGACTTTC. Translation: CASSIENRGRGANVLTF.

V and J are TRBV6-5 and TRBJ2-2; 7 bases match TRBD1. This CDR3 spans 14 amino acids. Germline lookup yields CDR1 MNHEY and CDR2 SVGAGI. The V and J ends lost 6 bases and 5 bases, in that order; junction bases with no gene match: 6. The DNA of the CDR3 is TGTGCCAGCAGCTCAACAGGGGCGACCGGGGAGCTGTTTTTT. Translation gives CASSSTGATGELFF.

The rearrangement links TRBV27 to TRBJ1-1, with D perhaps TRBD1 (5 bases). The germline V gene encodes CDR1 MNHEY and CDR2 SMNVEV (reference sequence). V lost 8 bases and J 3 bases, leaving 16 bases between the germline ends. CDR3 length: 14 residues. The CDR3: CASFRRREDTEAFF. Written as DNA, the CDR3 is TGTGCCAGCTTTCGTCGCAGGGAAGACACTGAAGCTTTCTTT.

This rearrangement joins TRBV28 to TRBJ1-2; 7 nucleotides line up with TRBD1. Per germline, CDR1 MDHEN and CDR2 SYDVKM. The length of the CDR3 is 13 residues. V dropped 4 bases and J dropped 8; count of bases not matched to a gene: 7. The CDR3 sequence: CASSSGGPGGYTF. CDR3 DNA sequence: TGTGCCAGCAGTTCAGGGGGGCCAGGAGGCTACACCTTC.

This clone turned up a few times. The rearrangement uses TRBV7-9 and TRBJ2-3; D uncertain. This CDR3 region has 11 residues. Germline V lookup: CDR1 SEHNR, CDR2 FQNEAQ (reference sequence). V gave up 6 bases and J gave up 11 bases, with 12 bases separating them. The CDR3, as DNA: TGTGCCAGCAGGGGCTCGAAGGTGCAGTATTTT. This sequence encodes CASRGSKVQYF.

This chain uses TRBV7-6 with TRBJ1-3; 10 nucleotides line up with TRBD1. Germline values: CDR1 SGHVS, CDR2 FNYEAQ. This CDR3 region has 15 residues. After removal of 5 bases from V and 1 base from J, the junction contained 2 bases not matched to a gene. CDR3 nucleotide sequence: TGTGCCAGCAGCCGGGACAGGGGATCTGGAAACACCATATATTTT. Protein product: CASSRDRGSGNTIYF.

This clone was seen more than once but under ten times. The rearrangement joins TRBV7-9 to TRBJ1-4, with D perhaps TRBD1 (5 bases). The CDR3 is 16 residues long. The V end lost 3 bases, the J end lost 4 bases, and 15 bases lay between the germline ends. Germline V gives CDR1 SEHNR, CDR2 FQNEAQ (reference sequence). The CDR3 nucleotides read TGTGCCAGCAGCTTTGTGACCAGGGAAAGTAATGAAAAACTGTTTTTT. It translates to CASSFVTRESNEKLFF. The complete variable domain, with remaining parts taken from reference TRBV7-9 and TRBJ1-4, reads DTGVSQNPRHKITKRGQNVTFRCDPISEHNRLYWYRQTLGQGPEFLTYFQNEAQLEKSRLLSDRFSAERPKGSFSTLEIQRTEQGDSAMYLCASSFVTRESNEKLFFGSGTQLSVL.

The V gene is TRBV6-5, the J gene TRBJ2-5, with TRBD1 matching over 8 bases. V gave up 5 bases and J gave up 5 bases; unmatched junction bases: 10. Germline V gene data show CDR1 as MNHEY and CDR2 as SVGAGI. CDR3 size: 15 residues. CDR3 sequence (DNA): TGTGCCAGCAGTCATCGACAGGGGCCCAGGGAGACCCAGTACTTC. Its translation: CASSHRQGPRETQYF.

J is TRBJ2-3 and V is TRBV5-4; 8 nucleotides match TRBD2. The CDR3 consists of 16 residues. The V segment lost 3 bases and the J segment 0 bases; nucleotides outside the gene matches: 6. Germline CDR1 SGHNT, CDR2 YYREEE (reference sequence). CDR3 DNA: TGTGCCAGCAGCTCGGCCGGGACTAGAAGCACAGATACGCAGTATTTT. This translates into CASSSAGTRSTDTQYF.

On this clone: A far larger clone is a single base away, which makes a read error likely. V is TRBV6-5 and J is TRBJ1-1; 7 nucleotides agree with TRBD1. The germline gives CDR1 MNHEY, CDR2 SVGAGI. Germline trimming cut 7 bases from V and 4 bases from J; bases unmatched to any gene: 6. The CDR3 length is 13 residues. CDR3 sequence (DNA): TGTGCCAGCAAGCTACAGGGGAGCACTGAAGCTTTCTTT. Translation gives CASKLQGSTEAFF.

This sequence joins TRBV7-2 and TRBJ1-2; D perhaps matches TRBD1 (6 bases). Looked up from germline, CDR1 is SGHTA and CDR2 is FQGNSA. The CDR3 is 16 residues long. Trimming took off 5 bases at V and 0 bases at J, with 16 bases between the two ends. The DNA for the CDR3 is TGTGCCAGCAGCCTACAAGGGACAAGAGCTAACTATGGCTACACCTTC. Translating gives CASSLQGTRANYGYTF.

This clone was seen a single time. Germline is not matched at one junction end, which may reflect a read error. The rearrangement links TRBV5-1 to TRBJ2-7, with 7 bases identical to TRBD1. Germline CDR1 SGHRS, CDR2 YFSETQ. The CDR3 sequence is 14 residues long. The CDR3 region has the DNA TGCGCCAGCAGCTGGGGACAGAACTCCCACGAGCAGTACTTC. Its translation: CASSWGQNSHEQYF.

The CDR3 DNA reads as TGTGCCAGCAGCTTACCGGCGGGAGGGCAAGAGACCCAGTACTTC. It is translated as CASSLPAGGQETQYF. The chain carries TRBV7-2 and TRBJ2-5; 9 bases map to TRBD2. Germline CDR1 SGHTA, CDR2 FQGNSA. The V and J ends lost 2 bases and 2 bases, in that order; junction bases with no gene match: 3. CDR3 length equals 15 residues.

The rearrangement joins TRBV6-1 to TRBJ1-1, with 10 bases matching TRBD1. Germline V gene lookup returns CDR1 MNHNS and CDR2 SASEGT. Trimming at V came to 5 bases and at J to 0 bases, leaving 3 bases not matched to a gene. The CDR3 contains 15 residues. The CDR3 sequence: CASSRDRGLNTEAFF. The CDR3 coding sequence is TGTGCCAGCAGTCGGGACAGGGGACTGAACACTGAAGCTTTCTTT.

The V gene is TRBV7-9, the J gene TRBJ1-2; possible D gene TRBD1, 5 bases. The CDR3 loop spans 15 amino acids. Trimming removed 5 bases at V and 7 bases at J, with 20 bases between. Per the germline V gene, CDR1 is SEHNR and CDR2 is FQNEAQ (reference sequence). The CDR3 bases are TGTGCCAGCAGCACCTCCGGCGGGGGATTGATTGGCTACACCTTC. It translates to CASSTSGGGLIGYTF.